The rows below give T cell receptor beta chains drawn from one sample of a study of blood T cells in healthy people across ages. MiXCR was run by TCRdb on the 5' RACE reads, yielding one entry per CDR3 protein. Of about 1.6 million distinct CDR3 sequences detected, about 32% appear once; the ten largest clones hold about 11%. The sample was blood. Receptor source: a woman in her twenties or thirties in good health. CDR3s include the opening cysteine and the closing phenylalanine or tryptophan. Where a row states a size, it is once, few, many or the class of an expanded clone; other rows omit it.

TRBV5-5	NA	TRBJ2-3	CASSLQGVADTQYF
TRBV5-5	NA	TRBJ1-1	CASSGAGSMNTEAFF
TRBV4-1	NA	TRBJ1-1	CASSPPRASTEAFF
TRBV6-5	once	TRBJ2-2	CASSYFVTTNTGELFF
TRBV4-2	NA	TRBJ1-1	CASSQDLYHSTLGTEAFF
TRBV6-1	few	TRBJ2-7	CASSVTPGQRTYEQYF
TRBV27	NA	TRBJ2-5	CASSSSQRPPQETQYF
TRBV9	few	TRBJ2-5	CASSVGLAGEALGETQYF
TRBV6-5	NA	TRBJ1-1	CASSYKLGTEAFF
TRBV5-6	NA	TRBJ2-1	CASSSVWRDNEQFF
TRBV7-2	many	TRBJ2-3	CASSLRLAADTQYF
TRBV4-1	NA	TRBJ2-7	CASAPSGQTSYEQYF
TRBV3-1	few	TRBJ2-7	CASSQVFTSGIYEQYF
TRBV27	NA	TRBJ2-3	CASSVAGAPDTQYF
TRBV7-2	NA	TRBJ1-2	CASSLGMVGYGYTF
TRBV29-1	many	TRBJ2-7	CSAEGGSSYEQYF
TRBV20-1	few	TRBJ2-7	CSAMYRAGYEQYF
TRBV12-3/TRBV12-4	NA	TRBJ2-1	CASSLPRGRGNEQFF